This is a list of T cell receptor beta chains from one sample in a study of graft-versus-host responses after intestinal transplantation. These receptors have no identified antigens. Produced via immunoSEQ multiplex PCR; TCRdb's table is partial and in-frame only. Altogether 78,000 or so clones are present, around 90% being singletons, with the ten largest covering around 8%. The specimen comprised unstimulated CD8+ T cells sorted from spleen or lymph node cells, sampled before transplant. The source of these receptors is a human donor who was the organ donor for an intestinal transplant. Both conserved end residues are part of each CDR3. A D gene is named only where the DNA matches it firmly. Clone size appears in some rows only: once, few, many, or a class for an expanded clone.

- | TRBJ1-1 | - | TRBV7-8 | CASSSHRYTEAFF | TGTGCCAGCAGCTCCCATCGGTACACTGAAGCTTTCTTT
TRBD1 | TRBJ2-7 | - | TRBV28 | CAGSPGGAGYEQYF | TGTGCCGGCTCCCCAGGGGGCGCGGGCTACGAGCAGTACTTC
- | TRBJ2-1 | - | TRBV6-6 | CASSRAGTGSYEQFF | TGTGCCAGCAGTCGTGCCGGGACCGGGTCTTATGAGCAGTTCTTC
- | TRBJ1-4 | - | TRBV7-9 | CASSLTDATNEKLFF | TGTGCCAGCAGCTTGACAGATGCAACTAATGAAAAACTGTTTTTT
- | TRBJ1-6 | once | TRBV27 | CASSFGRGNSPLHF | TGTGCCAGCAGTTTCGGGAGGGGTAATTCACCCCTCCACTTT
- | TRBJ1-1 | - | TRBV9 | CASSVDMGASTEAFF | TGTGCCAGCAGCGTAGATATGGGGGCAAGCACTGAAGCTTTCTTT
TRBD1 | TRBJ2-7 | - | TRBV4-2 | CASSQDTGTGGHEQYF | TGTGCCAGCAGCCAAGACACCGGGACAGGGGGCCACGAGCAGTACTTC
- | TRBJ1-3 | - | TRBV7-8 | CASRPHLGLSGNTIYF | TGTGCCAGCAGGCCTCATTTAGGGTTATCTGGAAACACCATATATTTT
- | TRBJ2-1 | - | TRBV13 | CASSSNAYNEQFF | TGTGCCAGCAGCTCTAACGCATACAATGAGCAGTTCTTC
- | TRBJ2-1 | - | TRBV9 | CASSEQGREDNEQFF | TGTGCCAGCAGCGAGCAAGGACGGGAAGACAATGAGCAGTTCTTC
- | TRBJ2-7 | - | TRBV30 | CAWSEDPGFSYEQYF | TGTGCCTGGAGTGAAGACCCAGGTTTTTCCTACGAGCAGTACTTC
- | TRBJ2-3 | once | TRBV27 | CASSSPGDNTQYF | TGTGCCAGCAGTTCACCGGGTGACAATACGCAGTATTTT
- | TRBJ1-3 | - | TRBV5-1 | CASSPLYSGNTIYF | TGCGCCAGCAGCCCACTCTACTCTGGAAACACCATATATTTT
- | TRBJ2-2 | - | TRBV7-7 | CASSLVFSGELFF | TGTGCCAGCAGCTTAGTGTTTAGCGGGGAGCTGTTTTTT
TRBD1 | TRBJ1-1 | - | TRBV5-6 | CASSTWGQIEAFF | TGTGCCAGCAGCACCTGGGGACAGATTGAAGCTTTCTTT
TRBD1 | TRBJ2-1 | - | TRBV27 | CASSFGTGSHEQFF | TGTGCCAGCAGTTTCGGGACAGGGTCGCATGAGCAGTTCTTC
- | TRBJ2-7 | - | TRBV10-3 | CAISEAGTGPYEQYF | TGTGCCATCAGTGAGGCCGGGACGGGGCCCTACGAGCAGTACTTC
TRBD1 | TRBJ2-7 | - | TRBV7-9 | CASSWTGAISYEQYF | TGTGCCAGCAGCTGGACAGGGGCTATCTCCTACGAGCAGTACTTC
- | TRBJ1-1 | - | TRBV9 | CASSVDGTEAFF | TGTGCCAGCAGCGTAGACGGCACTGAAGCTTTCTTT
TRBD1 | TRBJ1-1 | - | TRBV5-1 | CASSETRTGGTEAFF | TGCGCCAGCAGCGAGACCCGAACAGGGGGCACTGAAGCTTTCTTT
- | TRBJ2-7 | - | TRBV4-1 | CASSPGQLYEQYF | TGCGCCAGCAGTCCTGGACAGCTCTACGAGCAGTACTTC
- | TRBJ1-2 | - | TRBV19 | CATGQYYGYTF | TGTGCCACTGGACAGTACTATGGCTACACCTTC
- | TRBJ1-1 | - | TRBV30 | CAWSFQNTEAFF | TGTGCCTGGAGTTTCCAGAACACTGAAGCTTTCTTT
TRBD1 | TRBJ1-2 | - | TRBV30 | CAWPALADRADGYTF | TGTGCCTGGCCAGCCCTGGCCGACAGGGCTGATGGCTACACCTTC
TRBD1 | TRBJ2-3 | - | TRBV2 | CANGQGTDTQYF | TGTGCCAACGGACAGGGAACAGATACGCAGTATTTT
- | TRBJ1-1 | - | TRBV7-9 | CASSLAGGAEAFF | TGTGCCAGCAGCTTAGCCGGGGGCGCTGAAGCTTTCTTT
- | TRBJ2-7 | - | TRBV6-5 | CASRFGHGDVYEQYF | TGTGCCAGCAGATTTGGACACGGCGACGTCTACGAGCAGTACTTC
- | TRBJ1-3 | - | TRBV6-1 | CASMGVPLSGNTIYF | TGTGCCAGCATGGGGGTTCCCCTCTCTGGAAACACCATATATTTT
- | TRBJ2-7 | - | TRBV27 | CASSPRAGSWEQYF | TGTGCCAGCAGTCCCCGGGCGGGGAGTTGGGAGCAGTACTTC
- | TRBJ1-1 | - | TRBV19 | CASSPRREVGTEAFF | TGTGCCAGTAGTCCCCGTAGGGAGGTGGGCACTGAAGCTTTCTTT
TRBD1 | TRBJ2-1 | - | TRBV6-5 | CASKNRGSYNEQFF | TGTGCCAGCAAAAACAGGGGCTCCTACAATGAGCAGTTCTTC
TRBD2 | TRBJ2-2 | - | TRBV9 | CASSVAWTSGGALATGELFF | TGTGCCAGCAGCGTAGCTTGGACTAGCGGGGGGGCGTTAGCGACCGGGGAGCTGTTTTTT
- | TRBJ1-1 | - | TRBV5-1 | CASSSDSPGAFF | TGCGCCAGCAGCTCCGACAGCCCCGGGGCTTTCTTT
- | TRBJ1-1 | - | TRBV29-1 | CSVGADEAFF | TGCAGCGTTGGAGCAGATGAAGCTTTCTTT
- | TRBJ2-7 | - | TRBV27 | CASSRGQTYEQYF | TGTGCCAGCAGCCGCGGACAGACCTACGAGCAGTACTTC